The text below deals with one TCR beta chain. Per the germline V gene, CDR1 is LNHDA and CDR2 is SQIVND (reference sequence). The CDR3 is 12 residues long. This sample is drawn from a study of cytomegalovirus exposure and HLA in healthy donors. Study-level background: Genotyping showed roughly 83% of 350 to 400 donors falling in the Caucasian-associated ancestry cluster.

Amplification used 60 Vbeta primers and 13 Jbeta primers. Method: immunoSEQ multiplex PCR; TCRdb's copy keeps in-frame clones and lacks some. The sample yields under 200,000 clones, about four fifths seen once. Material for sequencing was PBMCs. The rearrangement joins TRBV19 to TRBJ2-5; 8 bases agree with TRBD1. The last part of the DNA fits TRBJ2-7 better; the J call may be wrong. This receptor was taken from a male donor in good health and CMV-seropositive. The DNA for the CDR3 is TGTGCCACCCAGGGGGCGCAGGGCGAGCAGTACTTC. Translated, it gives CATQGAQGEQYF.